This TCR beta chain was retrieved from a study of blood T cell repertoires in COVID-19 (dated by TCRdb to about 2020). Concerning the study at large: Samples from collaborators originated in the United States, Italy and Spain and spanned both the acute and convalescent phases of COVID-19. The prospective study material was composed of cDNA or gDNA derived from T cells, B-cell-depleted T cells, or PBMCs. Deeply sampled blood TCRbeta repertoires from subjects exposed to, actively infected with, or recovered from COVID-19 were included in the dataset. A freely available public database, intended as a resource for researchers studying the immune response to SARS-CoV-2, is where the repertoires were released. Samples were obtained from the ongoing ImmuneRACE study (first 160 participants) and from over 1,000 subjects provided by 6 global collaborators. A de-identified subject ID, COVID-19 status, age in years and sex were almost always included in the sample metadata. Where available, HLA class I and class II types were taken from metadata supplied by the sample provider and were not determined by assay-based typing. On the study overall, not on this receptor specifically: How much clinical and demographic metadata was included differed by source and by participant, and the metadata was provided uncurated.

The immunoSEQ Assay, a bias-controlled multiplex PCR, was used to amplify TCRbeta CDR3 regions from genomic DNA. As for how the authors treated the data: Within the assay, amplification of reference gene primers was used to estimate how many nucleated cells each sample contained. To quantify the absolute abundance of each unique TCRbeta CDR3 rearrangement, sequence reads were collapsed and filtered. For each sample, productive Simpson clonality was calculated as the square root of Simpson's diversity index across productive rearrangements. What TCRdb holds here is the immuneACCESS table cut down to in-frame rearrangements. Part of the clones is not present; checked against another copy, under half of the missing clones reflect an unresolved V gene, and the others are unexplained. That table supplies the V and J calls and clone size; D and trimming were determined from the DNA. The table for this sample lists 200,000 to 300,000 clones; around 86% of them were counted only once. Clones ranked in the top ten supply 1.5% of the sample.

Reading from cysteine to phenylalanine, the CDR3 counts 15 amino acids. The retained sequence is limited to the CDR3, 45 bases, with the frame set at the first base. A second Seattle source provided samples from volunteer blood donors who had recovered from COVID-19. Whole blood was collected in K2EDTA tubes by collaborating institutions according to the institutions' own protocols. For TCRbeta analysis, collaborators shipped samples in one of three forms: frozen whole blood, isolated PBMCs, or DNA extracted from either of those sample types. About this clone: Its antigen is still unknown. No base qualities exist here, and no much larger clone lies one base off it.

The chain is made from TRBV21-1 and TRBJ1-3; the table names TRBD1, a call not compared with the DNA. TRBV21-1 is designated a pseudogene. The TCR was taken from a woman between 40 and 50 years old who had recovered from COVID-19. Sequenced sample: peripheral blood. The nucleotide sequence reads as follows: TGTGCCAGCAGCGACAGGCCCAGCGAAGGAAACACCATATATTTT. Its coded protein is CASSDRPSEGNTIYF.